The 29 T cell receptor beta chains in this list originate from one sample, sequenced in a study of T cell responses to AZD1222 COVID-19 vaccine. The method was immunoSEQ multiplex PCR; TCRdb's version includes in-frame clones alone and lacks a portion of them. Of roughly 120,000 clones listed, over 75% were seen once; the top ten hold approximately 9.3%. The specimen comprised peripheral blood, sampled on day 0 of AZD1222 vaccination. These receptor sequences come from an adult in good health.

This chain connects TRBV9 to TRBJ2-7; TRBD2 matches at 9 bases. The junction had 10 bases not matched to a gene; V was cut back by 0 bases and J by 6 bases. Germline V CDR1 and CDR2: SGDLS, YYNGEE. There are 16 residues in the CDR3. The CDR3 loop reads CASSVEGGRALPEQYF. As DNA, the CDR3 is TGTGCCAGCAGCGTAGAGGGCGGGAGGGCTCTCCCCGAGCAGTACTTC.

The chain uses TRBV9 and TRBJ2-1, with TRBD1 as a possible D gene (6 bases). The CDR3 contains 13 residues. V was shortened by 0 bases and J by 7 bases, with 8 bases between the two germline ends. Per the germline V gene, CDR1 is SGDLS and CDR2 is YYNGEE. The CDR3 reads CASSVVGANEQFF. The CDR3 DNA reads TGTGCCAGCAGCGTAGTGGGGGCAAATGAGCAGTTCTTC.

The J gene is TRBJ1-5, the V gene TRBV6-5; 10 nucleotides agree with TRBD1. Germline trimming cut 5 bases from V and 3 bases from J; bases unmatched to any gene: 4. The CDR3 loop spans 15 amino acids. CDR1 and CDR2 (germline): MNHEY, SVGAGI. CDR3 residues: CASSPDRGHNQPQHF. DNA of the CDR3: TGTGCCAGCAGTCCCGACAGGGGGCACAATCAGCCCCAGCATTTT.

The chain couples TRBV6-5 to TRBJ2-3; either TRBD1 or TRBD2 may fit D (6 bases each). Trimming took 4 bases from V and 2 from J, leaving 10 bases between them. CDR1 and CDR2 (germline): MNHEY, SVGAGI. The CDR3 runs 14 residues. For the CDR3, the DNA is TGTGCCAGCAGTTTAGGGGGGCACACAGATACGCAGTATTTT. Translation: CASSLGGHTDTQYF.

The chain carries TRBV11-3 and TRBJ2-5; 9 bases match TRBD1. Trimming at V came to 7 bases and at J to 5 bases, leaving 14 bases not matched to a gene. The CDR3 consists of 16 residues. The germline CDR1 and CDR2 sequences are SGHNT and YENEEA. The CDR3 DNA follows: TGTGCCAGCAAGGACCTTTCAACAGGGGGCGTGGAGACCCAGTACTTC. It translates to CASKDLSTGGVETQYF.

J is TRBJ2-1 and V is TRBV19, with 8 nucleotides matching TRBD1. J lost 6 bases, V lost 3 bases, and 7 bases had no gene match. The germline V gene encodes CDR1 LNHDA and CDR2 SQIVND (reference sequence). The CDR3 runs to 15 residues. The CDR3 coding sequence is TGTGCCAGTAGTATTGGGGGGCAGGGGGCCAATGAGCAGTTCTTC. It translates to CASSIGGQGANEQFF.

This rearrangement joins TRBV4-2 to TRBJ2-7; D possibly corresponds to TRBD2 (6 bases). V lost 3 bases to trimming and J lost 2 bases, with 14 bases between them. Germline V gene data show CDR1 as LGHNA and CDR2 as YNFKEQ. CDR3 length: 15 amino acids. As DNA, the CDR3 is TGTGCCAGCAGCCAGGCGGGGAGCTTTGCCTACGAGCAGTACTTC. Translating gives CASSQAGSFAYEQYF.

Of note for this clone: Different DNA sequences within this sample yield the same CDR3. The chain couples TRBV18 to TRBJ2-7; D is unresolved. V lost 0 bases to trimming and J lost 2 bases, with 5 bases between them. The CDR3 consists of 13 residues. Germline V CDR1 and CDR2: KGHSH, LQKENI. CDR3 protein: CASSPPGAYEQYF. Written as DNA, the CDR3 is TGTGCCAGCTCACCACCGGGTGCCTACGAGCAGTACTTC.

The rearrangement links TRBV5-5 to TRBJ2-7; a weak D match, TRBD2 (5 bases). This CDR3 contains 14 residues. Deletions cut 0 bases from V and 2 bases from J, with 9 bases between. CDR1 is SGHKS and CDR2 is YYEKEE in the germline V gene (reference sequence). DNA of the CDR3: TGTGCCAGCAGCTTGGTCGGGGTGGCCTACGAGCAGTACTTC. Protein: CASSLVGVAYEQYF. Full variable domain (missing parts from reference TRBV5-5 and TRBJ2-7): DAGVTQSPTHLIKTRGQQVTLRCSPISGHKSVSWYQQVLGQGPQFIFQYYEKEERGRGNFPDRFSARQFPNYSSELNVNALLLGDSALYLCASSLVGVAYEQYFGPGTRLTVT.

The rearrangement uses TRBV9 and TRBJ2-2, with 9 bases that match TRBD1. The CDR3 spans 16 residues. Trimming cost V 0 bases and J 7 bases; bases outside gene matches: 7. Germline V gene data show CDR1 as SGDLS and CDR2 as YYNGEE. The CDR3 region is CASSVGPTGGIGELFF. Written as DNA, the CDR3 is TGTGCCAGCAGCGTAGGTCCGACAGGGGGTATCGGGGAGCTGTTTTTT.

This clone occurred a few times. V is TRBV28 and J is TRBJ2-7; no clear D. V dropped 5 bases and J dropped 2 bases, with 16 bases sitting between them. The CDR3 runs 15 residues. Germline CDR1 reads MDHEN; CDR2 reads SYDVKM. CDR3 sequence (DNA): TGTGCCAGCAGTCGAGTAAAAACCTTGGCCTACGAGCAGTACTTC. Translation gives CASSRVKTLAYEQYF.

The J gene is TRBJ2-5, the V gene TRBV5-1; D perhaps matches TRBD1 (6 bases). In germline, CDR1 is SGHRS, CDR2 YFSETQ. The V gene lost 4 bases and the J gene lost 5 bases, with 24 bases spanning the gap. The length of the CDR3 is 17 residues. The CDR3 nucleotides read TGCGCCAGCAGCCCGGACGTCAGACAGGTCCGAGGGGAGACCCAGTACTTC. This translates into CASSPDVRQVRGETQYF. The variable domain in full, completed from reference TRBV5-1 and TRBJ2-5, reads KAGVTQTPRYLIKTRGQQVTLSCSPISGHRSVSWYQQTPGQGLQFLFEYFSETQRNKGNFPGRFSGRQFSNSRSEMNVSTLELGDSALYLCASSPDVRQVRGETQYFGPGTRLLVL.

The CDR3 coding sequence is TGTGCCAGCAGCGGACGGGGTGCAGATACGCAGTATTTT. Residues: CASSGRGADTQYF. V gene TRBV3-1 (or the pseudogene TRBV3-2) combines with J gene TRBJ2-3, with a weak D call TRBD2 (5 bases). The CDR3 consists of 13 residues. Germline CDR1 is LGHDT and CDR2 is YNNKEL (reference sequence). Trimming pared 5 bases from V and 4 bases from J, leaving 10 bases between.

This chain uses TRBV6-5 with TRBJ2-3; tentatively, D is TRBD2 (6 bases). Germline lookup yields CDR1 MNHEY and CDR2 SVGAGI. V gave up 5 bases and J gave up 12 bases, with 12 bases separating them. The CDR3 has 11 residues. The CDR3 loop is CASSLEGEQYF. DNA for the CDR3: TGTGCCAGCAGTCTGGAGGGTGAACAGTATTTT.

The chain couples TRBV6-5 to TRBJ1-5, with TRBD1 matching over 7 bases. V lost 6 bases to trimming and J lost 2 bases; unmatched junction nucleotides: 7. Germline V lookup: CDR1 MNHEY, CDR2 SVGAGI. This CDR3 comprises 15 residues. The CDR3 loop reads CASRDRDRGNQPQHF. The DNA for the CDR3 is TGTGCCAGCAGGGACCGTGACAGGGGCAATCAGCCCCAGCATTTT.

The chain uses TRBV2 and TRBJ2-2; tentatively, D is TRBD1 (6 bases). The CDR3 runs to 11 residues. V was cut by 11 bases and J by 7 bases, with 11 bases left in between. Germline lookup yields CDR1 SNHLY and CDR2 FYNNEI. CDR3 residues: CAPGGSGELFF. The CDR3 DNA is TGTGCCCCTGGGGGCAGCGGGGAGCTGTTTTTT.

The chain couples TRBV15 to TRBJ2-5, with 7 positions matching TRBD2. CDR1 LNHNV and CDR2 YYDKDF come from the germline V gene (reference sequence). The CDR3 has 14 residues. V trimming: 3 bases; J trimming: 5 bases; junction bases outside the gene matches: 6. CDR3 protein: CATSSLGRGETQYF. The DNA of the CDR3 is TGTGCCACCAGCAGCCTGGGGCGGGGGGAGACCCAGTACTTC.

The chain employs TRBV5-4 and TRBJ2-5; no clear D. Deletions cut 4 bases from V and 3 bases from J, with 7 bases between. Germline assignment: CDR1 SGHNT and CDR2 YYREEE (reference sequence). This CDR3 spans 12 amino acids. The CDR3 protein is CASSVQEETQYF. CDR3 coding DNA: TGTGCCAGCAGCGTTCAGGAAGAGACCCAGTACTTC.

V gene TRBV6-5 combines with J gene TRBJ1-3; maybe TRBD1 (6 bases). This CDR3 is 15 amino acids long. The V gene's germline CDR1 is MNHEY and CDR2 SVGAGI. V was shortened by 6 bases and J by 0 bases, with 12 bases between the two germline ends. Here the CDR3 reads CASRADRFSGNTIYF. The CDR3 DNA is TGTGCCAGCAGGGCGGACAGATTCTCTGGAAACACCATATATTTT.

This chain uses TRBV6-5 with TRBJ2-7; D may be TRBD1 (6 bases). The CDR3 spans 15 residues. With 5 bases removed from V and 3 bases from J, the gap between germline ends came to 17 bases. Germline lookup yields CDR1 MNHEY and CDR2 SVGAGI. The DNA of the CDR3 is TGTGCCAGCAGTACGCGGACAGTCTCAGGCTACGAGCAGTACTTC. This gives the protein CASSTRTVSGYEQYF.

CDR3 nucleotides: TGTGCCAGCAGCTTGATGGTTGGGACAGATACGCAGTATTTT. Residues: CASSLMVGTDTQYF. This rearrangement joins TRBV5-5 to TRBJ2-3; D gene ambiguous. Germline V CDR1 and CDR2: SGHKS, YYEKEE (reference sequence). The ends were cut back, 1 base at V and 3 bases at J, with 9 bases in the middle. The CDR3 sequence is 14 residues long.

The rearrangement uses TRBV5-1 and TRBJ2-7, with 13 bases matching TRBD2. Trimming took 4 bases from V and 3 from J; bases not matched to a gene: 19. Germline V gene data show CDR1 as SGHRS and CDR2 as YFSETQ. The CDR3 loop spans 20 amino acids. CDR3 coding DNA: TGCGCCAGCAGCATCCCCTCACTAGCGGGAGGGCAGAGTTTGGGCTACGAGCAGTACTTC. Its protein product is CASSIPSLAGGQSLGYEQYF.

The chain combines TRBV19 with TRBJ1-4; D remains unclear. This CDR3 contains 15 residues. The germline V and J ends were trimmed by 2 bases and 3 bases, with 10 bases remaining between them. Germline CDR1 LNHDA, CDR2 SQIVND (reference sequence). The CDR3 sequence: CASSISGRSNEKLFF. The CDR3 nucleotides read TGTGCCAGTAGTATAAGCGGCAGGTCTAATGAAAAACTGTTTTTT.

The V and J genes are TRBV10-2 and TRBJ2-7; D unresolved. Trimming shortened V by 3 bases and J by 0 bases, and 3 bases separated the two germline ends. The germline CDR1 and CDR2 sequences are WSHSY and SAAADI. The CDR3 runs to 12 residues. As DNA, the CDR3 is TGCGCCAGCAGTGAAATCTCCTACGAGCAGTACTTC. Encoded protein: CASSEISYEQYF.

This clone was recorded once. The gene calls are TRBV4-3 and TRBJ1-4; D call uncertain. V was trimmed by 0 bases and J by 1 base, leaving 9 bases between them. CDR3 length: 16 residues. Germline values: CDR1 LGHNA, CDR2 YSLEER. CDR3 sequence reads: CASSQDPGETNEKLFF. In DNA, the CDR3 is TGCGCCAGCAGCCAAGATCCTGGAGAAACTAATGAAAAACTGTTTTTT.

The rearrangement uses TRBV9 and TRBJ1-4; D perhaps matches TRBD1 (5 bases). Germline CDR1 is SGDLS and CDR2 is YYNGEE. V was pared by 0 bases and J by 8 bases, with 11 bases between. The CDR3 loop spans 14 amino acids. The CDR3 protein is CASSVGGTREKLFF. The CDR3 DNA reads as TGTGCCAGCAGCGTAGGTGGGACGAGAGAAAAACTGTTTTTT.

The chain combines TRBV5-4 with TRBJ1-1, with D perhaps matching TRBD1 (6 bases). CDR1 is SGHNT, CDR2 YYREEE, per germline (reference sequence). The CDR3 totals 15 residues. With 0 bases removed from V and 0 bases from J, the gap between germline ends came to 9 bases. The CDR3: CASSLGGRVNTEAFF. CDR3 nucleotide sequence: TGTGCCAGCAGCTTGGGGGGGCGGGTGAACACTGAAGCTTTCTTT.

This clone was detected once. V is TRBV7-9 and J is TRBJ2-1, with 14 bases lining up with TRBD2. Trimming removed 5 bases from V and 1 base from J; junction bases left unmatched: 7. The germline V gene encodes CDR1 SEHNR and CDR2 FQNEAQ (reference sequence). The CDR3 extends over 18 amino acids. For the CDR3, the DNA is TGTGCCAGCAGCCCAGGGACTAGCGGGGGCCCTTCCTACAATGAGCAGTTCTTC. Amino acids: CASSPGTSGGPSYNEQFF. The full variable domain, with the rest looked up from reference TRBV7-9 and TRBJ2-1, is DTGVSQNPRHKITKRGQNVTFRCDPISEHNRLYWYRQTLGQGPEFLTYFQNEAQLEKSRLLSDRFSAERPKGSFSTLEIQRTEQGDSAMYLCASSPGTSGGPSYNEQFFGPGTRLTVL.

The table lists this clone with a count of one. The chain employs TRBV28 and TRBJ1-2; 12 bases line up with TRBD1. CDR1 MDHEN and CDR2 SYDVKM come from the germline V gene. The V gene end was trimmed by 2 bases and the J gene end by 8 bases; junction bases not matched to a gene: 0. The CDR3 totals 13 residues. CDR3: CASSLGTGGGYTF. Written as DNA, the CDR3 is TGTGCCAGCAGTTTAGGGACAGGGGGCGGCTACACCTTC.